The clone carrying this TCR beta chain appeared many times. Its matching antigen is unknown. This specimen comes from a study of neurological immune-mediated disorders. Whole-study results and caveats: No CDR3 amino acid sequences recurred among expanded clones across subjects, suggesting private repertoires in all groups.

Trimming stripped 4 bases from V and 2 bases from J, with 12 bases between. Germline CDR1 WSHSY, CDR2 SAAADI. The CDR3 runs to 15 residues. Time point reported: longitudinal time-point 1 (baseline). TCRdb used MiXCR to reprocess the 5' RACE reads, holding one entry per CDR3 protein. The sample consists of some 54,000 distinct CDR3 sequences, roughly 10% of them appearing once. The chain combines TRBV10-2 with TRBJ2-1; a weak D match, TRBD2 (6 bases). The sequenced material came from PBMCs. The origin of this receptor is a male donor with HTLV-1-associated myelopathy (HAM/TSP). The CDR3 region is CASSGEDPTYNEQFF. CDR3 DNA sequence: TGCGCCAGCAGTGGGGAGGATCCCACCTACAATGAGCAGTTCTTC.